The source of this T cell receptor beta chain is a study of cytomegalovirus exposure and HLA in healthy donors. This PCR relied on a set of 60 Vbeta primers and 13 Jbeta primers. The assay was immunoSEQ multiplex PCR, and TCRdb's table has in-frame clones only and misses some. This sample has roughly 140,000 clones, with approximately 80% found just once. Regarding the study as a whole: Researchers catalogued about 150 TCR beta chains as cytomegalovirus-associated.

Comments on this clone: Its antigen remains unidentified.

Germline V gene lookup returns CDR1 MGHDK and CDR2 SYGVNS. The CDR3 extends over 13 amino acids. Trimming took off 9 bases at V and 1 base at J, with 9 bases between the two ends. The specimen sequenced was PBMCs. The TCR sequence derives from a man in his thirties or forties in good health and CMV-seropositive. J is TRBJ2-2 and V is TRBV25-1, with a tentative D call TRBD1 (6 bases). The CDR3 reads CASQGWNTGELFF. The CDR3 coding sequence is TGTGCCAGTCAGGGGTGGAACACCGGGGAGCTGTTTTTT. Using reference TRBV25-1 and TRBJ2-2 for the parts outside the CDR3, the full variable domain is EADIYQTPRYLVIGTGKKITLECSQTMGHDKMYWYQQDPGMELHLIHYSYGVNSTEKGDLSSESTVSRIRTEHFPLTLESARPSHTSQYLCASQGWNTGELFFGEGSRLTVL.